The 15 T cell receptor beta chains listed next were all sequenced from one sample in a study of PD-1 blockade in classical Hodgkin lymphoma. Here immunoSEQ multiplex PCR was the method, and the copy in TCRdb shows in-frame clones only, minus some. This sample carries over 90,000 clones, roughly 89% of them seen once, and the ten largest clones take about 10%. Relapses following autologous stem cell transplantation were seen in all patients, with brentuximab vedotin exposure varying. The material was peripheral blood mononuclear cells (PBMCs), obtained before the second cycle of nivolumab. All receptors derive from a human donor with classical Hodgkin lymphoma.

The V call is TRBV27, the J call TRBJ1-2; TRBD1 aligns across 8 bases. V shed 2 bases, J shed 5 bases, and the junction held 4 bases outside the gene matches. The CDR3 runs to 14 residues. Germline V CDR1 and CDR2: MNHEY, SMNVEV (reference sequence). The CDR3 sequence is CASSLGRGLYGYTF. The DNA for the CDR3 is TGTGCCAGCAGTTTAGGCAGGGGGCTGTATGGCTACACCTTC.

This chain uses TRBV28 with TRBJ2-3; 11 nucleotides match TRBD2. Trimming took 5 bases from V and 2 from J; bases not matched to a gene: 6. Per germline, CDR1 MDHEN and CDR2 SYDVKM. The CDR3 has 16 residues. DNA for the CDR3: TGTGCCAGCAGTCTGCTAGCGGGGGGACCCACAGATACGCAGTATTTT. Amino acid sequence: CASSLLAGGPTDTQYF. Complete variable domain (other parts from reference TRBV28 and TRBJ2-3): DVKVTQSSRYLVKRTGEKVFLECVQDMDHENMFWYRQDPGLGLRLIYFSYDVKMKEKGDIPEGYSVSREKKERFSLILESASTNQTSMYLCASSLLAGGPTDTQYFGPGTRLTVL.

CDR3 coding DNA: TGCGCCAGCGGACTAGCGGGGGTGGATACGCAGTATTTT. Encoded protein: CASGLAGVDTQYF. The V call is TRBV5-1, the J call TRBJ2-3; 13 nucleotides match TRBD2. Per the germline V gene, CDR1 is SGHRS and CDR2 is YFSETQ. The CDR3 sequence is 13 residues long. The V and J ends lost 7 bases and 6 bases, in that order; junction bases with no gene match: 2.

The chain couples TRBV28 to TRBJ2-1; D remains ambiguous. Looked up from germline, CDR1 is MDHEN and CDR2 is SYDVKM. Trimming stripped 0 bases from V and 0 bases from J, with 9 bases between. CDR3 length: 16 residues. The CDR3 region is CASSLWAAPSYNEQFF. The CDR3 nucleotides read TGTGCCAGCAGTTTATGGGCAGCTCCCTCCTACAATGAGCAGTTCTTC.

This chain's CDR3 is CASSRGTGEQYF. CDR3 sequence (DNA): TGTGCCAGCTCAAGGGGAACGGGCGAGCAGTACTTC. The V call is TRBV18, the J call TRBJ2-7, with a possible D match to TRBD1 (5 bases). This CDR3 has 12 residues. Germline V gene data show CDR1 as KGHSH and CDR2 as LQKENI. V was pared by 5 bases and J by 6 bases, with 11 bases between. Supplemented by reference TRBV18 and TRBJ2-7, the full variable domain reads NAGVMQNPRHLVRRRGQEARLRCSPMKGHSHVYWYRQLPEEGLKFMVYLQKENIIDESGMPKERFSAEFPKEGPSILRIQQVVRGDSAAYFCASSRGTGEQYFGPGTRLTVT.

The chain recombines TRBV7-9 with TRBJ2-7, with 7 bases matching TRBD1. V lost 3 bases and J lost 0; bases outside the gene matches: 2. CDR3 length equals 14 residues. The germline CDR1 and CDR2 sequences are SEHNR and FQNEAQ (reference sequence). The CDR3 nucleotides read TGTGCCAGCAGCTTTCCAGGGGGCTCCTACGAGCAGTACTTC. Translation gives CASSFPGGSYEQYF. The variable domain in full, completed from reference TRBV7-9 and TRBJ2-7, reads DTGVSQNPRHKITKRGQNVTFRCDPISEHNRLYWYRQTLGQGPEFLTYFQNEAQLEKSRLLSDRFSAERPKGSFSTLEIQRTEQGDSAMYLCASSFPGGSYEQYFGPGTRLTVT.

The rearrangement joins TRBV27 to TRBJ2-5; 10 bases map to TRBD1. J gave up 5 bases and V 8 bases, and 17 bases lay outside the gene matches. This CDR3 spans 17 amino acids. The V gene's germline CDR1 is MNHEY and CDR2 SMNVEV (reference sequence). CDR3 in DNA: TGTGCCAGCGAATGTGGGGACAGGGGAGGATTCGGCGAGACCCAGTACTTC. Encoded protein: CASECGDRGGFGETQYF.

The chain has TRBV19 and TRBJ1-5, with D tentatively TRBD1 (5 bases). CDR1 and CDR2 from the germline V gene are LNHDA and SQIVND (reference sequence). The CDR3 length is 15 residues. Between the trimmed V and J ends, which lost 3 bases and 3 bases, there was a span of 12 bases. The CDR3 DNA sequence: TGTGCCAGTAGTATGCGACAGAGACCCAATCAGCCCCAGCATTTT. This codes for CASSMRQRPNQPQHF.

V usage is TRBV9 and J usage is TRBJ2-3; no reliable D call. CDR3 length: 15 amino acids. V lost 0 bases and J lost 2, with 10 bases in between. CDR1 is SGDLS and CDR2 is YYNGEE in the germline V gene. The CDR3 sequence: CASSVETFFTDTQYF. CDR3 sequence (DNA): TGTGCCAGCAGCGTAGAAACCTTTTTCACAGATACGCAGTATTTT.

The V gene is TRBV5-4, the J gene TRBJ2-5, with D possibly being TRBD1 or TRBD2 (5 bases each). From germline, CDR1 is SGHNT and CDR2 YYREEE (reference sequence). CDR3 size: 12 residues. Trimming pared 7 bases from V and 5 bases from J, leaving 12 bases between. Written as DNA, the CDR3 is TGTGCCAGCGGGACGTCGGGGGAGACCCAGTACTTC. Encoded protein: CASGTSGETQYF.

V and J are TRBV5-4 and TRBJ1-1; D unclear. V lost 4 bases and J lost 7, with 14 bases in between. The CDR3 runs 13 residues. Germline lookup yields CDR1 SGHNT and CDR2 YYREEE (reference sequence). CDR3 DNA: TGTGCCAGCAGCCTCGCCGGATTGGATGAAGCTTTCTTT. The encoded protein is CASSLAGLDEAFF. Full variable domain (rest looked up from reference TRBV5-4 and TRBJ1-1): ETGVTQSPTHLIKTRGQQVTLRCSSQSGHNTVSWYQQALGQGPQFIFQYYREEENGRGNFPPRFSGLQFPNYSSELNVNALELDDSALYLCASSLAGLDEAFFGQGTRLTVV.

V and J are TRBV18 and TRBJ2-3; D not certain. Trimming removed 1 base from V and 6 bases from J, with 17 bases in between. Per the germline V gene, CDR1 is KGHSH and CDR2 is LQKENI. The CDR3 length is 16 residues. The CDR3 DNA is TGTGCCAGCTCACCACAGTTTTTGCTCCCGGGCGATACGCAGTATTTT. Translating it yields CASSPQFLLPGDTQYF.

This chain connects TRBV7-6 to TRBJ1-6; no clear D. Germline V lookup: CDR1 SGHVS, CDR2 FNYEAQ. The CDR3 consists of 14 residues. V lost 1 base, J lost 7 bases, and 8 bases lay in between. The CDR3 DNA reads as TGTGCCAGCAGCTTAGAACGTGGAAATTCACCCCTCCACTTT. It encodes CASSLERGNSPLHF. The full variable domain, completed using reference TRBV7-6 and TRBJ1-6, is GAGVSQSPRYKVTKRGQDVALRCDPISGHVSLYWYRQALGQGPEFLTYFNYEAQQDKSGLPNDRFSAERPEGSISTLTIQRTEQRDSAMYRCASSLERGNSPLHFGNGTRLTVT.

V and J are TRBV10-2 and TRBJ2-2; 9 positions agree with TRBD1. Germline V CDR1 and CDR2: WSHSY, SAAADI. This CDR3 has 14 residues. The CDR3 reads CSPPGQGSPGELFF. In DNA form, the CDR3 reads TGCTCCCCTCCGGGACAGGGTTCACCCGGGGAGCTGTTTTTT.

The DNA for the CDR3 is TGTGCCAGCAGTTTGTCCCGAAGGGGGAAAGAGACCCAGTACTTC. This sequence encodes CASSLSRRGKETQYF. This chain links TRBV28 with TRBJ2-5, with D tentatively TRBD1 (6 bases). CDR1 is MDHEN, CDR2 SYDVKM, per germline. This CDR3 spans 15 amino acids. Trimming pared 3 bases from V and 3 bases from J, leaving 14 bases between. The variable domain in full, with the rest retrieved from reference TRBV28 and TRBJ2-5, is DVKVTQSSRYLVKRTGEKVFLECVQDMDHENMFWYRQDPGLGLRLIYFSYDVKMKEKGDIPEGYSVSREKKERFSLILESASTNQTSMYLCASSLSRRGKETQYFGPGTRLLVL.